This T cell receptor (beta chain) was captured by sequencing in a study of human T cells and chemical hapten exposure. TCRdb reanalysed the RACE reads using MiXCR and keeps one entry per CDR3 protein. Among around 120,000 distinct CDR3 sequences listed, roughly 13% were seen once. The CDR3 covers 18 residues. Trimming removed 0 bases from V and 4 bases from J; junction bases left unmatched: 9. Germline CDR1 reads LGHNA; CDR2 reads YSLEER. This clonotype showed up just a few times. The time point is: patch test 1, 2 weeks after DPC sensitization. Specified treatment: therapeutic diphenylcyclopropenone sensitization with weekly scalp DPC.

The clonotype was recovered from a man aged 18 to 35 with alopecia areata. Some clones in this sample may be carry-over from other donors' samples. This material consisted of whole blood, taken in connection with sensitization to the hapten diphenylcyclopropenone (DPC). This chain joins TRBV4-3 and TRBJ1-4; TRBD1 matches 9 bases. The CDR3 DNA follows: TGCGCCAGCAGCCAAGAAGGTTGGACAGGGGAGAATAATGAAAAACTGTTTTTT. Translating gives CASSQEGWTGENNEKLFF.